The entry below gives a single TCR beta chain sequence along with its context. Its specificity is unknown. 60 Vbeta and 13 Jbeta primers were used in PCR. TCRdb keeps only in-frame clones here, not all; method: immunoSEQ multiplex PCR. The table records roughly 80,000 clones, under 80% of them present only once. Germline V gives CDR1 SGHRS, CDR2 YFSETQ. V was clipped by 0 bases and J by 8 bases, with 6 bases between them. The CDR3 covers 12 residues. The data originate from a study of cytomegalovirus exposure and HLA in healthy donors. About the research overall: Earlier results showed approximately 120 million unique TCR beta sequences derived from about 179 million T cells.

The study's findings and limits: Serostatus for CMV was the only available immune exposure information. The listing of roughly 160 TCR beta chains classed them as cytomegalovirus-associated. Researchers reportedly found TCR beta sequences accurately predicted most subjects' HLA-A and HLA-B alleles.

Sequences were obtained from PBMCs. The V and J genes are TRBV5-1 and TRBJ1-3; a possible D gene is TRBD1 (5 bases). The receptor was derived from a woman between 50 and 59 years old in good health and CMV-seropositive. The CDR3 bases are TGCGCCAGCAGCTTGGGGGGGGACACCATATATTTT. Translating it yields CASSLGGDTIYF.